Reported below is one T cell receptor (beta chain). The antigen remains undetermined. V lost 2 bases, J lost 4 bases, and 10 bases lay in between. The CDR3 loop spans 14 amino acids. CDR1 is SGHVS and CDR2 is FQNEAQ in the germline V gene. Generated by immunoSEQ multiplex PCR, the TCRdb table keeps only in-frame clones and is missing some. The sample has roughly 100,000 clones, around nine tenths seen once. The data were obtained in a study of OX40 agonist ivuxolimab in advanced cancers. Turning to the study itself: Dose-escalation subjects each had hepatocellular carcinoma, melanoma, renal cell or head and neck cancer. Enrollees could have had prior anti-PD-1, anti-PD-L1 or anti-CTLA-4 therapy, which more than 30% had received. Findings and caveats of the study: At 0.1 to 3.0 mg/kg and by week 6, clonal expansion occurred in CD4+ and CD8+ blood T cells.

The sample consisted of CD4+ or CD8+ T cells sorted from blood, taken in a trial of the OX40 agonist ivuxolimab. The receptor was isolated from an adult with an advanced solid tumor such as melanoma, head and neck, liver or kidney cancer. The chain joins TRBV7-8 to TRBJ2-3; D ambiguous. CDR3 coding DNA: TGTGCCAGCAGCTTATCGCGGAGAGCAGATACGCAGTATTTT. Protein product: CASSLSRRADTQYF.